These 8 T cell receptor beta chains share one sample of origin, sequenced in a study of identifying expanded T cells in peripheral blood. Generated by immunoSEQ multiplex PCR, the TCRdb table keeps only in-frame clones and is missing some. The sample has roughly 63,000 clones, around four fifths seen once. Sequenced: blood. The receptors here all came from a person between 18 and 75 years old in good health.

Only one count was recorded for this clone. The chain combines TRBV4-2 with TRBJ2-3, with a weak D call TRBD2 (5 bases). The ends were cut back, 2 bases at V and 4 bases at J, with 16 bases in the middle. Per the germline V gene, CDR1 is LGHNA and CDR2 is YNFKEQ. The CDR3 has 16 residues. This CDR3 reads CASSQSPRNSADTQYF. The CDR3 DNA follows: TGTGCCAGCAGCCAATCCCCCAGGAATAGCGCAGATACGCAGTATTTT.

This clone was counted a single time. V usage is TRBV10-3 and J usage is TRBJ2-1; 9 positions agree with TRBD2. CDR3 size: 14 residues. Unmatched junction bases numbered 4, after V lost 4 bases and J lost 6 bases. Germline loops: CDR1 ENHRY, CDR2 SYGVKD. The CDR3 DNA reads as TGTGCCATCAGTGGGCGGGAGGGCCTCAATGAGCAGTTCTTC. Its protein product is CAISGREGLNEQFF.

V gene TRBV27 combines with J gene TRBJ1-4; D is uncertain. This CDR3 spans 14 amino acids. V was pared by 4 bases and J by 5 bases, with 11 bases between. Germline V lookup: CDR1 MNHEY, CDR2 SMNVEV (reference sequence). As DNA, the CDR3 is TGTGCCAGCAGTTCCGGACTTAGAAATGAAAAACTGTTTTTT. Its translation: CASSSGLRNEKLFF.

CDR3 DNA: TGTGCCAGCGTGGGACAGGGAGACTATGGCTACACCTTC. Translated: CASVGQGDYGYTF. The chain employs TRBV11-2 and TRBJ1-2, with TRBD1 matching 9 bases. Trimming at V came to 8 bases and at J to 3 bases, leaving 4 bases not matched to a gene. Germline-derived CDR1 and CDR2 are SGHAT and FQNNGV. This CDR3 is built from 13 residues.

The chain carries TRBV7-2 and TRBJ1-1, with 8 nucleotides matching TRBD1. There are 15 residues in the CDR3. CDR1 and CDR2 (germline): SGHTA, FQGNSA. Trimming at V came to 4 bases and at J to 6 bases, leaving 10 bases not matched to a gene. In DNA form, the CDR3 reads TGTGCCAGCAGCTCAGCTGGCAGGGGGCTTGCTGAAGCTTTCTTT. Translating gives CASSSAGRGLAEAFF.

This chain joins TRBV4-2 and TRBJ2-1, with TRBD2 matching 8 bases. Per the germline V gene, CDR1 is LGHNA and CDR2 is YNFKEQ. V shed 0 bases and J 7 bases; nucleotides not matched to a gene: 11. This CDR3 is built from 17 residues. The CDR3 region has the DNA TGTGCCAGCAGCCAAGATCAAGGCGGGGGGAACTTGAATGAGCAGTTCTTC. It encodes CASSQDQGGGNLNEQFF.

The chain couples TRBV19 to TRBJ1-5, with a weak D call TRBD1 (6 bases). The germline gives CDR1 LNHDA, CDR2 SQIVND (reference sequence). The germline V and J ends were trimmed by 7 bases and 2 bases, with 12 bases remaining between them. The CDR3 spans 14 residues. The DNA of the CDR3 is TGTGCCAGTACAGTCCCAGGGGGCAATCAGCCCCAGCATTTT. Translating it yields CASTVPGGNQPQHF.

The CDR3 DNA reads as TGTGCCAGCAGTATGGGACAGGGGGGTCCGGAAGGCACTGAAGCTTTCTTT. Residues: CASSMGQGGPEGTEAFF. J is TRBJ1-1 and V is TRBV11-2, with 11 bases identical to TRBD1. The V segment lost 6 bases and the J segment 4 bases; nucleotides outside the gene matches: 13. Per germline, CDR1 SGHAT and CDR2 FQNNGV. The length of the CDR3 is 17 residues.